This T cell receptor beta chain comes out of a study of blood T cell repertoires in COVID-19. The overall study: Acute and convalescent COVID-19 specimens originated in the United States, Italy and Spain. Nucleic acid was either cDNA or gDNA, and it came from T cells, B-cell-depleted T cells, or PBMCs.

CDR1 MNHEY and CDR2 SVGEGT come from the germline V gene. Trimming pared 6 bases from V and 0 bases from J, leaving 6 bases between. CDR3 size: 12 residues. Study processing details: Amplifying reference gene primers gave estimates of nucleated cell counts. The repertoire was sequenced with immunoSEQ multiplex PCR; TCRdb's copy has only in-frame clones and lacks some. That table furnishes V, J and clone size, whereas the DNA furnished D and trimming. The sample lists fewer than 300,000 clones, more than 70% occurring once. Source material: peripheral blood. The chain carries TRBV6-2 or TRBV6-3 and TRBJ2-7, with D perhaps matching TRBD1 or TRBD2 (5 bases each). This TCR derives from an older man with acute or convalescent COVID-19. This CDR3 is CASSGASYEQYF. The DNA of the CDR3 is TGTGCCAGCAGCGGGGCCTCCTACGAGCAGTACTTC.